This section outlines one T cell receptor (beta chain) sequence together with its context. Its antigen has not been determined. The input lacks base qualities; no much larger clone sits a single base away. CDR1 and CDR2, looked up from the germline V gene (reference sequence), are MNHEY and SMNVEV. V is cut back by 6 bases and J by 0 bases, with 22 bases in the junction unmatched. The CDR3 holds 23 amino acids from the cysteine to the phenylalanine. Of the read, only the CDR3 DNA is kept; its 69 bases are in frame from base 1. This sample was included in a study of shared clonotypes between healthy human individuals (dated by TCRdb to about 2020). A note on the overall study: The cohort comprised a couple of women and a few men aged 18 to 49 years. For each donor, three plates each were used for CD4 naive and CD4 memory, two plates were used for CD8 naive, and one plate was used for CD8 memory. Different laboratories and diverse techniques were used to prepare libraries and sequence TCR repertoires, to increase sequencing depth and limit assay-specific biases. The study deeply sequenced blood TCR repertoires of several healthy adults to estimate repertoire size and the extent of clonotype sharing between individuals. Per donor, leukapheresis produced somewhere between about 0.9 and 9.5 billion PBMCs. Summary of the overall study and its limitations: Higher generation probabilities were observed for clonotypes shared by all four sorted-subset donors than for non-shared clonotypes. Only blood was sampled, and tissue TCR repertoires likely differ from those in blood. Because the study included only a small number of donors, the genetic and exposure-history diversity represented was limited. Pairwise subsampling indicated that sequencing depth was expected to affect the degree of clonotype sharing among donors. Approximately 5% of naive CD4, around 3.5% of naive CD8, roughly 2.4% of memory CD4, and around 0.42% of memory CD8 clonotypes were shared across several donors. Incomplete sequencing was indicated by rarefaction of sorted-subset datasets, despite the large sequencing depth. Naive subsets generally had larger estimated clonotype richness than memory subsets.

Using the deep immunoSEQ assay, multiplex PCR amplified TCR CDR3 regions from genomic DNA. Extracted genomic DNA from each cell subset was spread evenly across all wells of several immunoSEQ 96-well plates, with each plate serving as a replicate. Each replicate PCR for sorted subsets received roughly 200 ng genomic DNA, equal to about 30,000 T cell genomes. Purified libraries were quantified with a Qubit 3.0 fluorometer, sized on a Bioanalyzer 2100, and re-quantified with the KAPA Library Quantification kit. Every immunoSEQ 96-well plate was sequenced on a separate single-read 150-cycle Illumina NextSeq 550 flow cell. The published analysis was carried out like this. The immunoSEQ output contained only junctional sequences without quality scores, so filtering could not match that applied to full-length reads. To assign V/J genes and CDR3, sequences were annotated using PyIR, a Python wrapper for IgBLAST v1.9, with IMGT germline references. Reads were removed for weak V/J assignments (E-value above 1e-6), missing CDR3, stop codons, out-of-frame junctions, or ambiguous translated residues. V3J clonotypes were defined as sequences sharing an identical inferred V gene, J gene, and CDR3 amino acid sequence. Percentage overlap between repertoires was computed as shared unique clonotypes divided by the size of the smaller repertoire. Repertoire richness was assessed with RTK rarefaction, the Chao1 estimator, and Recon v2.1 estimates of unobserved clonotypes. Generation probabilities were computed with OLGA for all TCRbeta clonotypes obtained by the gDNA method from a few donors. TCRdb took over this immuneACCESS table, retaining in-frame rearrangements with V and J assigned. Such tables are incomplete; in checked studies, under half of the missing clones stem from an unresolved V gene, and the remainder is unexplained. That table furnishes V, J and clone size, whereas the DNA furnished D and trimming. This sample is represented by 2,500,000 or so clones; around 90% of them were singletons. Around 0.15% of the sample rests with the top ten.

The donors were healthy, HIV-negative adults who had no recently reported acute infections or vaccinations. All donors were Caucasian adults living in Nashville, Tennessee, USA. CD4+ T cells were enriched through magnetic negative selection, after which naive cells were positively selected on CD45RA and the remaining negative fraction served as the memory subset. Blood was collected by leukapheresis, and PBMCs were isolated by Ficoll-Histopaque density gradient centrifugation and then cryopreserved in liquid nitrogen vapor phase. Analytical flow cytometry was used to check the purity and quantity of every magnetically sorted T cell population. From each sorted fraction, genomic DNA was isolated and quantified by UV absorbance on a Nanodrop 2000c.

This sequence uses TRBV27 and TRBJ2-6; TRBD1 agrees with 11 junctional bases. This receptor was taken from a man younger than 30 in good health. Sequences were obtained from naive CD4+ T cells sorted from blood. The sample's cell subset or site label, in plain terms: CD45RA+ positively selected. The DNA sequence is given as TGTGCCAGCAGACCAATCGTCCGACGGACAGGGGGCACCGGAGGCTCTGGGGCCAACGTCCTGACTTTC. Its coded protein is CASRPIVRRTGGTGGSGANVLTF.